A single sample is the source of the 23 T cell receptor beta chains below, sequenced in a study of cytomegalovirus exposure and HLA in healthy donors. Sequenced by immunoSEQ multiplex PCR; TCRdb stores in-frame clones only, minus some. The data contain about 190,000 clones, about 83% of them singletons. Sequenced: PBMCs. All receptors derive from a woman aged 18-29 years in good health and CMV-seronegative.

The CDR3 loop is CASRRGQADTEAFF. CDR3 DNA: TGTGCCAGCCGCAGGGGGCAAGCTGACACTGAAGCTTTCTTT. V is TRBV6-5 and J is TRBJ1-1; 8 nucleotides align to TRBD1. This CDR3 is built from 14 residues. In germline, CDR1 is MNHEY, CDR2 SVGAGI. V lost 8 bases to trimming and J lost 3 bases; unmatched junction nucleotides: 8.

The chain has TRBV7-2 and TRBJ1-2; the D is unclear. Germline assignment: CDR1 SGHTA and CDR2 FQGNSA. The CDR3 totals 13 residues. V was cut by 2 bases and J by 8 bases, with 12 bases left in between. CDR3 protein: CASSLFRSRGYTF. Here the CDR3 DNA reads TGTGCCAGCAGCTTATTCAGGTCTCGAGGCTACACCTTC.

The V gene is TRBV27, the J gene TRBJ2-3, with D unclear. Between the trimmed V and J ends, which lost 6 bases and 5 bases, there was a span of 6 bases. CDR1 and CDR2 (germline): MNHEY, SMNVEV (reference sequence). The length of the CDR3 is 11 residues. CDR3 nucleotides: TGTGCCAGCAGACTCCTAGATACGCAGTATTTT. Protein: CASRLLDTQYF.

This chain joins TRBV28 and TRBJ1-1, with 7 bases that match TRBD1. CDR1 is MDHEN, CDR2 SYDVKM, per germline. Losses at the gene ends were 3 bases for V and 6 bases for J; bases not matched to a gene: 7. The CDR3 is made up of 14 amino acids. The CDR3 region is CASSLVHRGAEAFF. The CDR3, as DNA: TGTGCCAGCAGTTTGGTCCACAGGGGCGCTGAAGCTTTCTTT.

The chain is built from TRBV11-2 and TRBJ1-4; 8 nucleotides match TRBD1. After removal of 6 bases from V and 7 bases from J, the junction contained 7 bases not matched to a gene. Germline V gene lookup returns CDR1 SGHAT and CDR2 FQNNGV. The CDR3 spans 14 residues. The CDR3: CASRIGDRFEKLFF. The CDR3 DNA is TGTGCCAGCAGAATAGGGGACAGGTTTGAAAAACTGTTTTTT.

The rearrangement joins TRBV21-1 to TRBJ1-2. TRBV21-1 is annotated as a pseudogene. The length of the CDR3 is 12 residues. CDR3 in DNA: TGTGCCAGCTCCTACAATCGGGGTAAAATCACCTTC. It encodes CASSYNRGKITF.

The chain recombines TRBV6-1 with TRBJ1-1; D gene uncertain. The CDR3 runs 13 residues. In germline, CDR1 is MNHNS, CDR2 SASEGT. V was shortened by 4 bases and J by 0 bases, with 6 bases between the two germline ends. The CDR3 loop is CASSVRLNTEAFF. CDR3 in DNA: TGTGCCAGCAGTGTACGGTTGAACACTGAAGCTTTCTTT.

In this sample, this clone turned up once. The gene calls are TRBV18 and TRBJ2-5; D is possibly TRBD2 (5 bases). The CDR3 loop spans 14 amino acids. Germline values: CDR1 KGHSH, CDR2 LQKENI. Trimming took 3 bases from V and 1 from J, leaving 9 bases between them. The CDR3 DNA reads TGTGCCAGCTCACCCGGAGGCCTCCAAGAGACCCAGTACTTC. Translating it yields CASSPGGLQETQYF.

This clone has more than one count but fewer than ten. The DNA for the CDR3 is TGTGCCAGCAGGAAGGAGCCTGGCGGAGGACGCGGCTATGGCTACACCTTC. This codes for CASRKEPGGGRGYGYTF. V and J are TRBV27 and TRBJ1-2; D is undetermined. The CDR3 runs to 17 residues. The germline gives CDR1 MNHEY, CDR2 SMNVEV (reference sequence). The V end lost 6 bases, the J end lost 4 bases, and 24 bases lay between the germline ends.

The chain couples TRBV29-1 to TRBJ1-2, with a possible D match to TRBD1 (6 bases). CDR1 is SQVTM, CDR2 ANQGSEA, per germline. Trimming took off 3 bases at V and 3 bases at J, with 14 bases between the two ends. The CDR3 consists of 14 residues. The CDR3 DNA sequence: TGCAGCGTTGATCTGGTGGCAGGGGACTATGGCTACACCTTC. It encodes CSVDLVAGDYGYTF.

This sequence joins TRBV11-2 and TRBJ2-7, with TRBD1 as a possible D gene (6 bases). The V gene lost 0 bases and the J gene lost 9 bases, with 12 bases spanning the gap. CDR3 length equals 13 residues. CDR1 is SGHAT and CDR2 is FQNNGV in the germline V gene. The CDR3 sequence is CASSLESQGGQYF. As DNA, the CDR3 is TGTGCCAGCAGCTTAGAGTCACAGGGTGGGCAGTACTTC.

This chain joins TRBV5-6 and TRBJ1-4, with TRBD1 as a possible D gene (6 bases). This CDR3 comprises 14 residues. Germline V gives CDR1 SGHDT, CDR2 YYEEEE. V lost 0 bases and J 6 bases, leaving 9 bases between the germline ends. The CDR3 DNA follows: TGTGCCAGCAGCTTGGAACAGGGAGATGAAAAACTGTTTTTT. It specifies CASSLEQGDEKLFF.

The chain employs TRBV6-1 and TRBJ1-4; D is unclear. Germline loops: CDR1 MNHNS, CDR2 SASEGT. This CDR3 contains 16 residues. With 0 bases removed from V and 5 bases from J, the gap between germline ends came to 13 bases. CDR3 sequence reads: CASSEAYGRPNEKLFF. CDR3 DNA sequence: TGTGCCAGCAGTGAAGCGTATGGGCGACCAAATGAAAAACTGTTTTTT.

This chain uses TRBV29-1 with TRBJ2-3; 7 bases match TRBD1. V trimming: 6 bases; J trimming: 0 bases; junction bases outside the gene matches: 3. CDR1 is SQVTM and CDR2 is ANQGSEA in the germline V gene. This CDR3 has 13 amino acids. The CDR3 region is CSVGQISTDTQYF. CDR3 sequence (DNA): TGCAGCGTGGGACAGATTAGCACAGATACGCAGTATTTT.

The chain carries TRBV25-1 and TRBJ1-1; 8 bases fit TRBD1. The CDR3 loop spans 15 amino acids. CDR1 MGHDK and CDR2 SYGVNS come from the germline V gene. With V trimmed by 1 base and J by 5 bases, 6 bases remained unmatched. The CDR3 loop reads CASSESPGGITEAFF. The DNA of the CDR3 is TGTGCCAGCAGTGAATCCCCAGGGGGCATAACTGAAGCTTTCTTT.

The CDR3 is CASSLSGALSYEQYF. CDR3 bases: TGTGCCAGCAGCTTGAGCGGAGCGCTCTCCTACGAGCAGTACTTC. This chain links TRBV5-4 with TRBJ2-7, with D perhaps matching TRBD2 (5 bases). Germline values: CDR1 SGHNT, CDR2 YYREEE (reference sequence). CDR3 size: 15 residues. Trimming shortened V by 1 base and J by 0 bases, and 11 bases separated the two germline ends.

The chain recombines TRBV29-1 with TRBJ1-2, with 9 bases fitting TRBD1. This CDR3 has 12 amino acids. Germline V gene lookup returns CDR1 SQVTM and CDR2 ANQGSEA. V lost 7 bases, J lost 3 bases, and 3 bases stayed unmatched. The CDR3 spells CSGGQGDYGYTF. The CDR3 coding sequence is TGCAGCGGGGGACAGGGTGACTATGGCTACACCTTC.

This chain links TRBV6-4 with TRBJ1-1; D might be TRBD1 (5 bases). V dropped 6 bases and J dropped 1 base, with 9 bases sitting between them. The CDR3 sequence is 13 residues long. Germline CDR1 is MRHNA and CDR2 is SNTAGT. CDR3 protein: CASRQDTNTEAFF. The CDR3 region has the DNA TGTGCCAGCAGACAGGACACGAACACTGAAGCTTTCTTT.

The CDR3, as DNA: TGTGCCAGCAGTTGGACAGGGTCCTCTGGAAACACCATATATTTT. As protein: CASSWTGSSGNTIYF. The gene calls are TRBV6-5 and TRBJ1-3; 8 bases fit TRBD1. Germline CDR1 reads MNHEY; CDR2 reads SVGAGI. Germline trimming cut 4 bases from V and 0 bases from J; bases unmatched to any gene: 2. The CDR3 spans 15 residues.

The V gene is TRBV5-1, the J gene TRBJ2-5; TRBD1 agrees at 8 bases. Germline lookup yields CDR1 SGHRS and CDR2 YFSETQ. The V and J ends lost 2 bases and 5 bases, in that order; junction bases with no gene match: 8. The CDR3 contains 15 residues. CDR3 sequence reads: CASSFPTGGLETQYF. The CDR3, as DNA: TGCGCCAGCAGCTTTCCAACAGGGGGTTTGGAGACCCAGTACTTC.

The V gene is TRBV18, the J gene TRBJ2-3; the match to TRBD2 covers 8 bases. Germline values: CDR1 KGHSH, CDR2 LQKENI. The CDR3 has 15 amino acids. Losses at the gene ends were 2 bases for V and 0 bases for J; bases not matched to a gene: 1. The CDR3 region is CASSPTSGSTDTQYF. The CDR3 nucleotides are TGTGCCAGCTCACCAACTAGCGGAAGCACAGATACGCAGTATTTT.

The chain recombines TRBV4-1 with TRBJ2-7, with TRBD2 matching 8 bases. Losses at the gene ends were 0 bases for V and 5 bases for J; bases not matched to a gene: 9. Germline CDR1 reads MGHRA; CDR2 reads YSYEKL. The CDR3 has 16 residues. The CDR3 reads CASSQDWREAWNEQYF. Written as DNA, the CDR3 is TGCGCCAGCAGCCAAGATTGGCGGGAGGCTTGGAACGAGCAGTACTTC.

This chain links TRBV5-1 with TRBJ2-3; 8 bases are shared with TRBD2. Looked up from germline, CDR1 is SGHRS and CDR2 is YFSETQ. This CDR3 contains 15 residues. The junction had 9 bases not matched to a gene; V was cut back by 6 bases and J by 3 bases. The chain's CDR3 is CASTGGTAGTDTQYF. The CDR3, as DNA: TGCGCCAGCACGGGGGGGACTGCGGGGACAGATACGCAGTATTTT.